The 20 T cell receptor beta chains reported below all come from one sample, sequenced in a study of cytomegalovirus exposure and HLA in healthy donors. Researchers ran the PCR with 60 Vbeta and 13 Jbeta primers. Assay used: immunoSEQ multiplex PCR; TCRdb lists only in-frame clones, some missing. The repertoire holds around 170,000 clones, with 84% as singletons. The material sequenced was PBMCs. The receptors here all came from a woman in her forties or fifties in good health and CMV-seropositive.

Worth noting for this clone: The sample contains more than one DNA sequence encoding this CDR3. The rearrangement joins TRBV27 to TRBJ1-6; TRBD1 might be the D (6 bases). This CDR3 region has 15 residues. Trimming took off 2 bases at V and 6 bases at J, with 11 bases between the two ends. Looked up from germline, CDR1 is MNHEY and CDR2 is SMNVEV (reference sequence). The chain's CDR3 is CASSLGRGFNSPLHF. CDR3 sequence (DNA): TGTGCCAGCAGTTTAGGCAGGGGCTTTAATTCACCCCTCCACTTT.

This chain connects TRBV25-1 to TRBJ1-2; tentatively, D is TRBD1 (6 bases). Germline CDR1 reads MGHDK; CDR2 reads SYGVNS. V was trimmed by 5 bases and J by 2 bases, leaving 12 bases between them. CDR3 size: 14 residues. DNA for the CDR3: TGTGCCAGCAGTAACACAGGGATCAACTATGGCTACACCTTC. It yields the protein CASSNTGINYGYTF.

The DNA for the CDR3 is TGTGCCAGCAGCGCACAGGCCCTAGATTACTACGAGCAGTACTTC. It specifies CASSAQALDYYEQYF. The chain employs TRBV7-9 and TRBJ2-7, with D perhaps TRBD1 (5 bases). Deletions cut 5 bases from V and 3 bases from J, with 17 bases between. CDR1 SEHNR and CDR2 FQNEAQ come from the germline V gene (reference sequence). The CDR3 is 15 amino acids.

The chain employs TRBV5-1 and TRBJ1-2; TRBD1 agrees at 7 bases. CDR3 length: 15 amino acids. V lost 9 bases, J lost 1 base, and 12 bases stayed unmatched. Germline V gene sequence: CDR1 SGHRS, CDR2 YFSETQ. CDR3 protein: CATRQGSQGNYGYTF. Here the CDR3 DNA reads TGCGCCACCAGACAGGGATCGCAGGGTAACTATGGCTACACCTTC.

The genes are TRBV5-4 and TRBJ1-2; 9 bases are shared with TRBD1. This CDR3 region has 17 residues. V was clipped by 4 bases and J by 4 bases; unmatched bases: 14. The V gene's germline CDR1 is SGHNT and CDR2 YYREEE (reference sequence). The CDR3 nucleotides read TGTGCCAGCAGCGGGGGACAGGGAGGCTCCTATCTCTATGGCTACACCTTC. Translated: CASSGGQGGSYLYGYTF.

In this sample, this clone turned up a few times. The chain recombines TRBV6-5 with TRBJ1-1; D is possibly TRBD1 (5 bases). Germline V gene sequence: CDR1 MNHEY, CDR2 SVGAGI. Trimming left V 6 bases short and J 0 bases short, with 11 bases between. This CDR3 is 14 amino acids long. The CDR3 loop reads CASSQRQLNTEAFF. CDR3 bases: TGTGCCAGCAGCCAGAGACAGTTGAACACTGAAGCTTTCTTT.

The chain employs TRBV7-3 and TRBJ2-2, with a tentative D call TRBD1 (5 bases). This CDR3 contains 15 residues. Germline assignment: CDR1 SGHTA and CDR2 FQGTGA. The V and J ends lost 5 bases and 4 bases respectively, with 14 bases between them. This CDR3 reads CASSTGRALTGELFF. The DNA of the CDR3 is TGTGCCAGCAGCACGGGCAGGGCGCTCACCGGGGAGCTGTTTTTT.

V usage is TRBV6-4 and J usage is TRBJ2-6; 7 nucleotides line up with TRBD1. Trimming removed 7 bases from V and 1 base from J; junction bases left unmatched: 16. Germline CDR1 and CDR2: MRHNA and SNTAGT. The CDR3 consists of 19 residues. The CDR3 reads CASNHFTGVELSGANVLTF. CDR3 nucleotides: TGTGCCAGCAATCACTTCACAGGGGTTGAGTTGTCTGGGGCCAACGTCCTGACTTTC.

The chain has TRBV5-4 and TRBJ2-2; 7 bases agree with TRBD1. V was pared by 7 bases and J by 2 bases, with 8 bases of the junction left unmatched. CDR1 and CDR2 from the germline V gene are SGHNT and YYREEE (reference sequence). CDR3 length: 15 amino acids. The CDR3 DNA is TGTGCCAGCGGAAACGACAGGGTTAACACCGGGGAGCTGTTTTTT. Its protein is CASGNDRVNTGELFF.

The chain combines TRBV16 with TRBJ1-1, with 8 bases aligning to TRBD1. V trimming: 4 bases; J trimming: 3 bases; junction bases outside the gene matches: 4. CDR3 length: 14 amino acids. CDR1 KGHSY and CDR2 FQNENV come from the germline V gene. The CDR3 loop reads CASSLTGGDTEAFF. DNA for the CDR3: TGTGCCAGCAGCCTCACAGGGGGAGACACTGAAGCTTTCTTT.

In regard to this clone: One junction end does not reproduce the germline sequence, and a read error may be involved. The V call is TRBV7-9, the J call TRBJ2-1; 9 bases agree with TRBD1. This CDR3 is 16 amino acids long. Germline V CDR1 and CDR2: SEHNR, FQNEAQ (reference sequence). The CDR3 coding sequence is TGTTCCAGCAGACTAGGCCCAGGACAGGGGATCAATGAGCAGTTCTTC. It yields the protein CSSRLGPGQGINEQFF.

This clone was seen once. V gene TRBV6-5 combines with J gene TRBJ2-5; D gene uncertain. The tail of the sequence fits TRBJ2-7 better, so the J call may be wrong. Germline CDR1 MNHEY, CDR2 SVGAGI. CDR3 length: 14 amino acids. This CDR3 reads CASSYSADTYEQYF. CDR3 DNA: TGTGCCAGCAGTTACTCGGCGGATACCTACGAGCAGTACTTC.

The chain links TRBV11-2 to TRBJ1-3, with a tentative D call TRBD1 (6 bases). V dropped 5 bases and J dropped 3 bases, with 14 bases sitting between them. Germline V gene sequence: CDR1 SGHAT, CDR2 FQNNGV. This CDR3 contains 15 residues. CDR3 nucleotides: TGTGCCAGCAGCATACCAGGGGAGTATGGAAACACCATATATTTT. Translating gives CASSIPGEYGNTIYF.

The sample holds one count of this clone. The chain is built from TRBV9 and TRBJ2-2; D uncertain. The V gene's germline CDR1 is SGDLS and CDR2 YYNGEE. The CDR3 loop spans 14 amino acids. V lost 2 bases, J lost 4 bases, and 9 bases lay in between. This CDR3 reads CASSVVMATGELFF. CDR3 coding DNA: TGTGCCAGCAGCGTGGTTATGGCCACCGGGGAGCTGTTTTTT.

This sequence joins TRBV5-4 and TRBJ2-6; 7 bases are shared with TRBD1. Germline lookup yields CDR1 SGHNT and CDR2 YYREEE (reference sequence). J gave up 4 bases and V 0 bases, and 4 bases lay outside the gene matches. This CDR3 comprises 16 residues. In DNA form, the CDR3 reads TGTGCCAGCAGCTTGGGAGGGACAGCCGGGGCCAACGTCCTGACTTTC. Protein sequence: CASSLGGTAGANVLTF.

The count of this clone is one. This chain joins TRBV2 and TRBJ2-1; TRBD1 might be the D (5 bases). This CDR3 comprises 15 residues. Per germline, CDR1 SNHLY and CDR2 FYNNEI. V lost 2 bases and J lost 6, with 14 bases in between. In DNA, the CDR3 is TGTGCCAGCAGTGAATCGGGCCAGGGCTTCAATGAGCAGTTCTTC. Translating it yields CASSESGQGFNEQFF.

The chain joins TRBV27 to TRBJ2-7; 9 positions agree with TRBD1. V shed 5 bases and J 2 bases; nucleotides not matched to a gene: 4. Per germline, CDR1 MNHEY and CDR2 SMNVEV (reference sequence). The CDR3 contains 14 residues. CDR3 in amino acids: CASSVTGGPYEQYF. The CDR3 DNA reads TGTGCCAGCAGTGTGACAGGGGGTCCCTACGAGCAGTACTTC.

The rearrangement joins TRBV27 to TRBJ2-5, with a weak D call TRBD2 (6 bases). The CDR3 contains 13 residues. Trimming pared 5 bases from V and 11 bases from J, leaving 18 bases between. Germline assignment: CDR1 MNHEY and CDR2 SMNVEV (reference sequence). In nucleotides, the CDR3 is TGTGCCAGCAGTCCAGACGGGGGAGCAGCGCAGTACTTC. Translation gives CASSPDGGAAQYF.

The V and J genes are TRBV4-3 and TRBJ2-6; the match to TRBD1 covers 9 bases. CDR1 and CDR2 from the germline V gene are LGHNA and YSLEER. The CDR3 extends over 18 amino acids. Unmatched junction bases numbered 11, after V lost 4 bases and J lost 4 bases. The CDR3 bases are TGCGCCAGCAGCCGGGGACAGGGTTACCAGTTAGGGGCCAACGTCCTGACTTTC. It is translated as CASSRGQGYQLGANVLTF.

V is TRBV4-2 and J is TRBJ2-3, with TRBD2 matching over 12 bases. J was trimmed by 5 bases and V by 4 bases; bases with no gene match: 7. The CDR3 length is 16 residues. Germline values: CDR1 LGHNA, CDR2 YNFKEQ. CDR3 coding DNA: TGTGCCAGCAGCCGACTAGCGGGGGTCCGGGTAGATACGCAGTATTTT. Amino acid sequence: CASSRLAGVRVDTQYF.